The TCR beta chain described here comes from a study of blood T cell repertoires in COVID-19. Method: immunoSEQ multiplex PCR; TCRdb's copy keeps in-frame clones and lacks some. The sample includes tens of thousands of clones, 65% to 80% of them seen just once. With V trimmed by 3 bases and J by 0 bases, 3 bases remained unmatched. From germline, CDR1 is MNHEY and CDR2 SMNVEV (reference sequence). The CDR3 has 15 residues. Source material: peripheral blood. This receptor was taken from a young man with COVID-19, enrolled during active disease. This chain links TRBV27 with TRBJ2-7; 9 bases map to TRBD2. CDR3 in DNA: TGTGCCAGCAGTTTCTCTAGCGGGATCTCCTACGAGCAGTACTTC. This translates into CASSFSSGISYEQYF.